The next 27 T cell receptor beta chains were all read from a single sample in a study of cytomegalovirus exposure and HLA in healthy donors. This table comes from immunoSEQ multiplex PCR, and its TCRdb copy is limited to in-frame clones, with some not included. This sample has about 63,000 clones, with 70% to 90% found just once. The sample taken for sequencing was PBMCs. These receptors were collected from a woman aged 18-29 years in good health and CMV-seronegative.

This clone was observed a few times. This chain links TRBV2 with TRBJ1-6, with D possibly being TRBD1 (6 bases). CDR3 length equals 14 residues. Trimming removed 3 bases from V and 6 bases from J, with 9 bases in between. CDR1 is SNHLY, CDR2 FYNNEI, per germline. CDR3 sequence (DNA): TGTGCCAGCAGTGATAGGGGGGGTAATTCACCCCTCCACTTT. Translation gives CASSDRGGNSPLHF. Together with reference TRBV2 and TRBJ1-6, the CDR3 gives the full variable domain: EPEVTQTPSHQVTQMGQEVILRCVPISNHLYFYWYRQILGQKVEFLVSFYNNEISEKSEIFDDQFSVERPDGSNFTLKIRSTKLEDSAMYFCASSDRGGNSPLHFGNGTRLTVT.

CDR3: CASSKDENRVDEQYF. The CDR3 DNA sequence: TGTGCCAGCAGCAAAGACGAAAACAGGGTGGACGAGCAGTACTTC. J is TRBJ2-7 and V is TRBV21-1; TRBD1, as called in the table, went unchecked against the DNA. TRBV21-1 constitutes a pseudogene. The CDR3 has 15 residues.

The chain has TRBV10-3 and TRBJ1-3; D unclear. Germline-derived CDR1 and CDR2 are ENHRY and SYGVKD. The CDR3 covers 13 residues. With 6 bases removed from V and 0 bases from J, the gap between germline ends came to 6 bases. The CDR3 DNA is TGTGCCATCAGGGGGAGCTCTGGAAACACCATATATTTT. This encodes CAIRGSSGNTIYF.

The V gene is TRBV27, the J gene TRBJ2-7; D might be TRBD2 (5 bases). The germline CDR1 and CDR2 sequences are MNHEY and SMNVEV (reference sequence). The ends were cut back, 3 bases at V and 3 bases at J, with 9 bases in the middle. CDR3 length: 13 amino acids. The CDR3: CASSLGVNYEQYF. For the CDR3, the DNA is TGTGCCAGCAGTTTGGGAGTAAACTACGAGCAGTACTTC.

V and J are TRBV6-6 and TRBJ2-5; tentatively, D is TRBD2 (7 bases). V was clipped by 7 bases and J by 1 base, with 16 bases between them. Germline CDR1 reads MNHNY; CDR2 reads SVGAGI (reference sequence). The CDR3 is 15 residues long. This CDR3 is CASKWEGGVQETQYF. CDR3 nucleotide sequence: TGTGCCAGCAAATGGGAGGGGGGGGTCCAAGAGACCCAGTACTTC.

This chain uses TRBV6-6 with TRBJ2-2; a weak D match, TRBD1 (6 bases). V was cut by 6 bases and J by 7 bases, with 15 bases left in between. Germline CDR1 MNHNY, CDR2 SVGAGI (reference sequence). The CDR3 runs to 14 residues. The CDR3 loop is CASSRDRSNGELFF. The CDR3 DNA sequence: TGTGCCAGCAGCCGCGACAGGTCGAACGGGGAGCTGTTTTTT.

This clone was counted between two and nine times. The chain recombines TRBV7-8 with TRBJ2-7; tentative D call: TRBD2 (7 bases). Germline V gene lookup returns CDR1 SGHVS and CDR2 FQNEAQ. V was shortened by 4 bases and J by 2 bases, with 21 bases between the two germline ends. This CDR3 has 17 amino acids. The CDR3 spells CASSSTGGLVVPYEQYF. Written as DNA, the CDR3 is TGTGCCAGCAGCTCGACAGGTGGACTAGTGGTCCCCTACGAGCAGTACTTC. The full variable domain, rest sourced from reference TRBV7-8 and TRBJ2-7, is GAGVSQSPRYKVAKRGQDVALRCDPISGHVSLFWYQQALGQGPEFLTYFQNEAQLDKSGLPSDRFFAERPEGSVSTLKIQRTQQEDSAVYLCASSSTGGLVVPYEQYFGPGTRLTVT.

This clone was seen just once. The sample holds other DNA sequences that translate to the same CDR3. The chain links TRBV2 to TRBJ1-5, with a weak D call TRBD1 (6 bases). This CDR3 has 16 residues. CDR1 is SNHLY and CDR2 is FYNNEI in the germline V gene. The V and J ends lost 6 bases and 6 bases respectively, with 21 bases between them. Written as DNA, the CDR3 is TGTGCCAGCAGCGCACCCGAGGGGGTGACGGGTCAGCCCCAGCATTTT. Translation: CASSAPEGVTGQPQHF.

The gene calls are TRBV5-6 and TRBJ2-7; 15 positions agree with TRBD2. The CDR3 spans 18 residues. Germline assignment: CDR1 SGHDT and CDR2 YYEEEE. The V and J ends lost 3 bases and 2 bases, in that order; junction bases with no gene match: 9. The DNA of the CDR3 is TGTGCCAGCAGCTGGGTCGTTGGACTAGCGGGAGGGCCCTACGAGCAGTACTTC. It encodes CASSWVVGLAGGPYEQYF.

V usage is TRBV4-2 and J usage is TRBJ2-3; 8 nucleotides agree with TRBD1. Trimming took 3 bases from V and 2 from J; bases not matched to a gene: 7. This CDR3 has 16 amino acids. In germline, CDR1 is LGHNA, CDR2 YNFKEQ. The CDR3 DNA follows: TGTGCCAGCAGCCATCGGGCGGGACAGGTCACAGATACGCAGTATTTT. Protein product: CASSHRAGQVTDTQYF.

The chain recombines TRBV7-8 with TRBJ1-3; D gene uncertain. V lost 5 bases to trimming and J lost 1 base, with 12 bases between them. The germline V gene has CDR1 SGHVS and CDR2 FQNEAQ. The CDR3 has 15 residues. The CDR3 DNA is TGTGCCAGCAGCCCGGAGTCTTATTCTGGAAACACCATATATTTT. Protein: CASSPESYSGNTIYF.

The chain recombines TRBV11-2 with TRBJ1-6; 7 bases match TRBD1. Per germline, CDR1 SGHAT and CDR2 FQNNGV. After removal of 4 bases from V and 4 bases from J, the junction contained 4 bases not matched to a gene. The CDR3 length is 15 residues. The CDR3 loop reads CASSSTGFYNSPLHF. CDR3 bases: TGTGCCAGCAGCTCGACAGGGTTTTATAATTCACCCCTCCACTTT.

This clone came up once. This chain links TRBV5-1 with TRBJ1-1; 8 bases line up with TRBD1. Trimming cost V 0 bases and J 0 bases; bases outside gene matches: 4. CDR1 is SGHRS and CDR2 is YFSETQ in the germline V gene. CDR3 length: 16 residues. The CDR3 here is CASSLGQGAMNTEAFF. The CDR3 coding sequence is TGCGCCAGCAGCTTGGGGCAGGGGGCTATGAACACTGAAGCTTTCTTT.

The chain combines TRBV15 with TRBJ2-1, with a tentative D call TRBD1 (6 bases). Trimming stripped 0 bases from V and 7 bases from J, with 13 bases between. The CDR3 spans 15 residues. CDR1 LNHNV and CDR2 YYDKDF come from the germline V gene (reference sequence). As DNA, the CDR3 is TGTGCCACCAGCAGAGATGTTGGCAGGGGTAATGAGCAGTTCTTC. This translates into CATSRDVGRGNEQFF.

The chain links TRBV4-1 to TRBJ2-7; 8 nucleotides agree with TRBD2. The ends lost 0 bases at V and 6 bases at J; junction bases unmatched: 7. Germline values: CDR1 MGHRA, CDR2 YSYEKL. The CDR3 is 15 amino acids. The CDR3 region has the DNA TGCGCCAGCAGCCAAGATCGGGGGGGAGGCACCGAGCAGTACTTC. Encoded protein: CASSQDRGGGTEQYF.

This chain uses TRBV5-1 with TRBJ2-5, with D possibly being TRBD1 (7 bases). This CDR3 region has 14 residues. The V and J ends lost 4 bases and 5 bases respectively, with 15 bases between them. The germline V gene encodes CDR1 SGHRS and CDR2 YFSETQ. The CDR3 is CASSPGGGFETQYF. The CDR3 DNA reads TGCGCCAGCAGCCCCGGAGGGGGCTTTGAGACCCAGTACTTC.

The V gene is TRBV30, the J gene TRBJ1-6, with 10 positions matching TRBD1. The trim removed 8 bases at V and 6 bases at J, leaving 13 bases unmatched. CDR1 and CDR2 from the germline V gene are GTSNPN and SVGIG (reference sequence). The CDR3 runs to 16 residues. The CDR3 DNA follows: TGTGCCGGTGACAGGGGGCGGGTTGGTAGTAATTCACCCCTCCACTTT. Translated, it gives CAGDRGRVGSNSPLHF.

CDR3 residues: CATGQGGYGYTF. CDR3 sequence (DNA): TGTGCCACCGGACAGGGGGGATATGGCTACACCTTC. V is TRBV6-1 and J is TRBJ1-2; 10 bases map to TRBD1. CDR1 MNHNS and CDR2 SASEGT come from the germline V gene. CDR3 length: 12 amino acids. With V trimmed by 10 bases and J by 5 bases, 4 bases remained unmatched.

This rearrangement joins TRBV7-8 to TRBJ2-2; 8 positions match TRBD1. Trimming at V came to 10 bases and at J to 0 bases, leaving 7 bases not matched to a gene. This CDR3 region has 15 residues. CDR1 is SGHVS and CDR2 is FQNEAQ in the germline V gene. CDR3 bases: TGTGCCACTGAGGACAGGGTGGCGAACACCGGGGAGCTGTTTTTT. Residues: CATEDRVANTGELFF.

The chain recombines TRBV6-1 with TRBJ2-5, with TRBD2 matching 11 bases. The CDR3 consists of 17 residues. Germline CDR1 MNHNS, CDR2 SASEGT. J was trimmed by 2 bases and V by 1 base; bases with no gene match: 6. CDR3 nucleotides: TGTGCCAGCAGTGAAGTCCTAGCGGGGGGACCACAAGAGACCCAGTACTTC. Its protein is CASSEVLAGGPQETQYF.

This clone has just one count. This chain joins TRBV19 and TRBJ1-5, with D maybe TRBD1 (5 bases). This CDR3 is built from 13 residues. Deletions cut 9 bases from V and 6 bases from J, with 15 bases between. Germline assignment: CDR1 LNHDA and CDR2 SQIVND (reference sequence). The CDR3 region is CASSRALGQPQHF. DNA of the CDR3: TGTGCCAGCTCCAGGGCACTTGGTCAGCCCCAGCATTTT.

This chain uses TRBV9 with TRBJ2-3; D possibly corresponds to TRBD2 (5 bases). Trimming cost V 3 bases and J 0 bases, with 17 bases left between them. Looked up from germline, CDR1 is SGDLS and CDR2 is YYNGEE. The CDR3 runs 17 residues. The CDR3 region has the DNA TGTGCCAGCAGCGCCAACCCCGGCCAGCGGAGCACAGATACGCAGTATTTT. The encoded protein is CASSANPGQRSTDTQYF.

CDR3 coding DNA: TGTGCCAGCAGCCCCATGCGGAGCTCCTACGAGCAGTACTTC. This encodes CASSPMRSSYEQYF. The chain couples TRBV7-9 to TRBJ2-7; D gene ambiguous. This CDR3 is built from 14 residues. Germline CDR1 is SEHNR and CDR2 is FQNEAQ (reference sequence). The V end was cut by 5 bases, the J end by 0 bases, with 11 bases between.

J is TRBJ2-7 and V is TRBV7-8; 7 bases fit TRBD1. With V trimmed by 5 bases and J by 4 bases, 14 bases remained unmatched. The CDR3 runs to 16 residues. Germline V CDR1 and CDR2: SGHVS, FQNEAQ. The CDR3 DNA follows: TGTGCCAGCAGCCCCCTACAGGGGCTGGGTATTTACGAGCAGTACTTC. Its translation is CASSPLQGLGIYEQYF.

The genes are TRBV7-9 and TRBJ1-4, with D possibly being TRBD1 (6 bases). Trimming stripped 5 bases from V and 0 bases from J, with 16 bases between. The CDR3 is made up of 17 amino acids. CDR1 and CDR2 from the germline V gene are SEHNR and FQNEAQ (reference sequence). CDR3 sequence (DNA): TGTGCCAGCAGCCCCCCCAGGGAGGGGGCAACTAATGAAAAACTGTTTTTT. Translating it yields CASSPPREGATNEKLFF.

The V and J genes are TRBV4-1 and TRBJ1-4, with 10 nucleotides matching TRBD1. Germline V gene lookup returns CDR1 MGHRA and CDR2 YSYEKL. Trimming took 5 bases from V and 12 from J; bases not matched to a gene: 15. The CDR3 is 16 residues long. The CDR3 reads CASSFYPGTGDGELFF. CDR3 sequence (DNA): TGCGCCAGCAGCTTCTACCCCGGGACAGGGGATGGGGAACTGTTTTTT.

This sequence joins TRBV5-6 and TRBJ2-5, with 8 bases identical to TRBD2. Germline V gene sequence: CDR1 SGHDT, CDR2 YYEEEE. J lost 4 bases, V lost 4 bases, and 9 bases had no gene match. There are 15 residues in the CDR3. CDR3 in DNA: TGTGCCAGCAGCACGGCCGGGACTAGTCGAGAGACCCAGTACTTC. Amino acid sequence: CASSTAGTSRETQYF.